This entry lists 22 T cell receptor beta chains sequenced from one sample in a study of cytomegalovirus exposure and HLA in healthy donors. The PCR contained 60 Vbeta and 13 Jbeta primers. Assay used: immunoSEQ multiplex PCR; TCRdb lists only in-frame clones, some missing. The table records around 150,000 clones, 83% of them present only once. Sequenced material: PBMCs. Receptor source: a middle-aged man in good health and CMV-seropositive.

The chain is built from TRBV30 and TRBJ1-6; D uncertain. This CDR3 spans 14 amino acids. Germline lookup yields CDR1 GTSNPN and CDR2 SVGIG (reference sequence). V was clipped by 0 bases and J by 7 bases, with 10 bases between them. This CDR3 is CAWSVGSGNSPLHF. In nucleotides, the CDR3 is TGTGCCTGGAGTGTGGGGAGTGGAAATTCACCCCTCCACTTT. Supplemented by reference TRBV30 and TRBJ1-6, the full variable domain reads SQTIHQWPATLVQPVGSPLSLECTVEGTSNPNLYWYRQAAGRGLQLLFYSVGIGQISSEVPQNLSASRPQDRQFILSSKKLLLSDSGFYLCAWSVGSGNSPLHFGNGTRLTVT.

This clone appeared a few times. The chain recombines TRBV27 with TRBJ1-1, with a weak D call TRBD1 (5 bases). V lost 2 bases, J lost 1 base, and 17 bases lay in between. The CDR3 runs to 17 residues. The germline V gene encodes CDR1 MNHEY and CDR2 SMNVEV (reference sequence). The CDR3 spells CASSLKVGWRGNTEAFF. The CDR3 DNA is TGTGCCAGCAGTTTAAAGGTAGGGTGGAGGGGGAACACTGAAGCTTTCTTT.

With regard to this clone: A read error may account for a junction end that differs from germline. Other nucleotide sequences from this sample produce the same CDR3. V is TRBV2 and J is TRBJ1-6, with TRBD1 as a possible D gene (6 bases). The V gene's germline CDR1 is SNHLY and CDR2 FYNNEI. The CDR3 totals 13 residues. Here the CDR3 DNA reads TGTGCCAGCAGACGGGACACCAATTCCCCCCTCCACTTT. This translates into CASRRDTNSPLHF. Full variable domain (rest looked up from reference TRBV2 and TRBJ1-6): EPEVTQTPSHQVTQMGQEVILRCVPISNHLYFYWYRQILGQKVEFLVSFYNNEISEKSEIFDDQFSVERPDGSNFTLKIRSTKLEDSAMYFCASRRDTNSPLHFGNGTRLTVT.

This clone was counted a few times. The chain has TRBV15 and TRBJ1-5; possibly TRBD1 for D (6 bases). CDR1 is LNHNV, CDR2 YYDKDF, per germline (reference sequence). V dropped 0 bases and J dropped 7 bases, with 13 bases sitting between them. The CDR3 spans 15 residues. CDR3 nucleotide sequence: TGTGCCACCAGCAGAGATCAGGGCAGGGGCCAGCCCCAGCATTTT. Its translation is CATSRDQGRGQPQHF.

The chain carries TRBV28 and TRBJ2-7; a possible D gene is TRBD1 (5 bases). The CDR3 is made up of 12 amino acids. V gave up 8 bases and J gave up 3 bases, with 11 bases separating them. Germline V lookup: CDR1 MDHEN, CDR2 SYDVKM. In DNA, the CDR3 is TGTGCCAGCTCAGGGCCTTACTACGAGCAGTACTTC. It is translated as CASSGPYYEQYF.

The V and J genes are TRBV4-2 and TRBJ2-2; D possibly corresponds to TRBD1 (7 bases). The V and J ends lost 6 bases and 5 bases respectively, with 16 bases between them. The CDR3 sequence is 15 residues long. The V gene's germline CDR1 is LGHNA and CDR2 YNFKEQ. The CDR3 DNA reads as TGTGCCAGCAGTTTCAGGGGGGCGGTGACCGGGGAGCTGTTTTTT. Residues: CASSFRGAVTGELFF.

The chain joins TRBV28 to TRBJ1-1, with 7 bases lining up with TRBD1. The trim removed 5 bases at V and 3 bases at J, leaving 9 bases unmatched. Germline V CDR1 and CDR2: MDHEN, SYDVKM. The length of the CDR3 is 15 residues. The CDR3 loop reads CASSQTGTDHTEAFF. CDR3 DNA: TGTGCCAGCAGTCAAACCGGGACAGACCACACTGAAGCTTTCTTT.

In its sample, this clone was seen once. The chain couples TRBV19 to TRBJ1-2; D unresolved. CDR1 and CDR2 from the germline V gene are LNHDA and SQIVND (reference sequence). This CDR3 spans 13 amino acids. Trimming took 1 base from V and 4 from J, leaving 7 bases between them. CDR3 sequence reads: CASSIGGFYGYTF. CDR3 DNA: TGTGCCAGTAGTATAGGAGGGTTCTATGGCTACACCTTC. Filled out from reference TRBV19 and TRBJ1-2, the complete variable domain reads DGGITQSPKYLFRKEGQNVTLSCEQNLNHDAMYWYRQDPGQGLRLIYYSQIVNDFQKGDIAEGYSVSREKKESFPLTVTSAQKNPTAFYLCASSIGGFYGYTFGSGTRLTVV.

V usage is TRBV19 and J usage is TRBJ1-2, with D maybe TRBD1 (6 bases). Germline V gene data show CDR1 as LNHDA and CDR2 as SQIVND (reference sequence). There are 15 residues in the CDR3. Trimming left V 5 bases short and J 7 bases short, with 20 bases between. The CDR3 coding sequence is TGTGCCAGTAGTGAACAGACAGGCCCAGTGGGTGGCTACACCTTC. Its protein product is CASSEQTGPVGGYTF. The variable domain in full, completed from reference TRBV19 and TRBJ1-2, reads DGGITQSPKYLFRKEGQNVTLSCEQNLNHDAMYWYRQDPGQGLRLIYYSQIVNDFQKGDIAEGYSVSREKKESFPLTVTSAQKNPTAFYLCASSEQTGPVGGYTFGSGTRLTVV.

This chain links TRBV4-2 with TRBJ1-6; 9 nucleotides align to TRBD1. CDR3 length: 16 residues. The J segment lost 8 bases and the V segment lost 5 bases, leaving 10 bases of the junction unmatched. CDR1 is LGHNA, CDR2 YNFKEQ, per germline. The CDR3 coding sequence is TGTGCCAGCAGCAACCGGGACAGGGTTCCAGATTCACCCCTCCACTTT. The encoded protein is CASSNRDRVPDSPLHF.

Only one count was recorded for this clone. This chain joins TRBV11-1 and TRBJ1-1, with D possibly being TRBD1 (6 bases). CDR1 and CDR2 from the germline V gene are SGHAT and FQDESV (reference sequence). The CDR3 is made up of 16 amino acids. V was trimmed by 0 bases and J by 0 bases, leaving 11 bases between them. For the CDR3, the DNA is TGTGCCAGCAGCTTAGCAAGGGGGAACATGAACACTGAAGCTTTCTTT. Residues: CASSLARGNMNTEAFF.

Turning to this clone: Other DNA variants within this sample encode the same CDR3. The CDR3 spells CASIGGVGLEAFF. CDR3 nucleotide sequence: TGTGCCAGTATAGGGGGGGTTGGGCTTGAAGCTTTCTTT. The V and J genes are TRBV19 and TRBJ1-1; weak D call: TRBD1 (6 bases). The germline V gene has CDR1 LNHDA and CDR2 SQIVND (reference sequence). The CDR3 runs 13 residues. V lost 7 bases to trimming and J lost 7 bases, with 16 bases between them.

The chain carries TRBV2 and TRBJ2-7; TRBD1 matches at 8 bases. V was clipped by 9 bases and J by 1 base; unmatched bases: 5. The length of the CDR3 is 13 residues. The germline CDR1 and CDR2 sequences are SNHLY and FYNNEI. The CDR3 DNA follows: TGTGCCAGTGGACAGGGCCCATCCTACGAGCAGTACTTC. Residues: CASGQGPSYEQYF. Full variable domain (remainder filled in from reference TRBV2 and TRBJ2-7): EPEVTQTPSHQVTQMGQEVILRCVPISNHLYFYWYRQILGQKVEFLVSFYNNEISEKSEIFDDQFSVERPDGSNFTLKIRSTKLEDSAMYFCASGQGPSYEQYFGPGTRLTVT.

The V and J genes are TRBV10-2 and TRBJ2-7; a weak D match, TRBD1 (7 bases). There are 18 residues in the CDR3. V lost 0 bases to trimming and J lost 4 bases, with 22 bases between them. Germline values: CDR1 WSHSY, CDR2 SAAADI. The CDR3 protein is CASSESIRRDSQIYEQYF. As DNA, the CDR3 is TGCGCCAGCAGTGAGTCGATAAGGAGGGACAGCCAAATTTACGAGCAGTACTTC.

The chain joins TRBV6-5 to TRBJ1-2, with D possibly TRBD1 on 5 matching bases. The CDR3 extends over 15 amino acids. V was cut by 2 bases and J by 5 bases, with 15 bases left in between. Germline loops: CDR1 MNHEY, CDR2 SVGAGI. CDR3: CASSYAEGVGYGYTF. For the CDR3, the DNA is TGTGCCAGCAGTTACGCGGAAGGGGTCGGATATGGCTACACCTTC.

This chain joins TRBV6-6 and TRBJ2-2, with TRBD1 as a possible D gene (6 bases). CDR1 is MNHNY, CDR2 SVGAGI, per germline (reference sequence). The length of the CDR3 is 14 residues. V was clipped by 10 bases and J by 0 bases, with 12 bases between them. This chain's CDR3 is CATTRQANTGELFF. CDR3 bases: TGTGCCACCACCCGACAGGCGAACACCGGGGAGCTGTTTTTT.

This chain uses TRBV29-1 with TRBJ2-5, with D tentatively TRBD2 (6 bases). The J call is doubtful: the DNA matches TRBJ2-7 better. The CDR3 spans 12 residues. Germline loops: CDR1 SQVTM, CDR2 ANQGSEA. CDR3 coding DNA: TGCAGCGTTGTTCGGGAGTCCTACGAGCAGTACTTC. Its translation is CSVVRESYEQYF.

This clone was picked up one time. This chain joins TRBV2 and TRBJ2-5; 15 bases are a match to TRBD2. This CDR3 spans 15 amino acids. Germline CDR1 SNHLY, CDR2 FYNNEI. Unmatched junction bases numbered 5, after V lost 10 bases and J lost 2 bases. CDR3 nucleotides: TGTGCCATGAAAGGACTAGCGGGGGGGCAAGAGACCCAGTACTTC. Amino acids: CAMKGLAGGQETQYF.

The CDR3 region has the DNA TGTGCCAGCAGTGATGGCGGGGGCCGTGAGACCCAGTACTTC. This codes for CASSDGGGRETQYF. V is TRBV25-1 and J is TRBJ2-5; possible D gene TRBD2, 7 bases. The CDR3 is 14 residues long. Germline loops: CDR1 MGHDK, CDR2 SYGVNS. Deletions cut 3 bases from V and 5 bases from J, with 13 bases between. Drawing the rest from reference TRBV25-1 and TRBJ2-5, the complete variable domain is EADIYQTPRYLVIGTGKKITLECSQTMGHDKMYWYQQDPGMELHLIHYSYGVNSTEKGDLSSESTVSRIRTEHFPLTLESARPSHTSQYLCASSDGGGRETQYFGPGTRLLVL.

Points on this clone: One end of the junction is discordant with germline, which a read error may explain. This chain links TRBV29-1 with TRBJ1-1; TRBD1 is a possible D gene (6 bases). CDR3 length equals 13 residues. The V gene's germline CDR1 is SQVTM and CDR2 ANQGSEA. In DNA form, the CDR3 reads TGCAGCGCTGAAGGACAGACCAACACTGAAGCTTTCTTT. Translated: CSAEGQTNTEAFF.

The CDR3 protein is CASSLGSWEQYF. CDR3 sequence (DNA): TGCGCCAGCAGCTTGGGCAGTTGGGAGCAGTACTTC. V and J are TRBV5-1 and TRBJ2-7; no reliable D call. Trimming removed 0 bases from V and 7 bases from J, with 8 bases in between. The CDR3 is 12 residues long. The V gene's germline CDR1 is SGHRS and CDR2 YFSETQ.

The chain links TRBV6-1 to TRBJ2-7; 7 bases align to TRBD1. This CDR3 has 14 residues. In germline, CDR1 is MNHNS, CDR2 SASEGT. V gave up 11 bases and J gave up 0 bases; unmatched junction bases: 10. The CDR3 DNA follows: TGTGCCGCTCGCCAAGACAGGGCCTCCTACGAGCAGTACTTC. This encodes CAARQDRASYEQYF.